The following is a T cell receptor (beta chain) sequence with its context. V lost 3 bases to trimming and J lost 8 bases, with 8 bases between them. Germline lookup yields CDR1 SNHLY and CDR2 FYNNEI. CDR3 length equals 12 residues. This specimen comes from a study of T cell changes during pregnancy in multiple sclerosis. Method: immunoSEQ multiplex PCR; TCRdb's copy keeps in-frame clones and lacks some. The sample carries roughly 49,000 clones, 85% to 95% recorded once. The source material was peripheral blood, sampled after pregnancy. The source is a female donor with multiple sclerosis, enrolled in a pregnancy study. The rearrangement joins TRBV2 to TRBJ1-3; D is perhaps TRBD1 (5 bases). The CDR3 here is CASSDWGDTIYF. CDR3 nucleotides: TGTGCCAGCAGTGATTGGGGGGACACCATATATTTT. Using reference TRBV2 and TRBJ1-3 for the parts outside the CDR3, the full variable domain is EPEVTQTPSHQVTQMGQEVILRCVPISNHLYFYWYRQILGQKVEFLVSFYNNEISEKSEIFDDQFSVERPDGSNFTLKIRSTKLEDSAMYFCASSDWGDTIYFGEGSWLTVV.